The 26 T cell receptor beta chains below come from one sample, sequenced in a study of CD8+CD57+ T cells in acquired aplastic anemia. CDR3 and TCR beta VDJ profiling relied on genomic DNA as the template. TCRdb itself ran the reads through MiXCR, one entry per CDR3 protein. The repertoire holds some 200,000 distinct CDR3 sequences, with 30% to 40% as singletons. Sequenced sample: sorted CD4+, CD8+, or CD8+CD57+ T cells (not recorded which) from PBMCs. The receptor set was obtained from a human donor in good health, serving as a control.

V and J are TRBV15 and TRBJ1-1; D ambiguous. There are 13 residues in the CDR3. V lost 3 bases and J lost 1, with 6 bases in between. Germline V gene lookup returns CDR1 LNHNV and CDR2 YYDKDF (reference sequence). CDR3 loop: CATSSLGNTEAFF. The CDR3 DNA is TGTGCCACCAGCAGTCTAGGGAACACTGAAGCTTTCTTT. Looking up the rest from reference TRBV15 and TRBJ1-1 gives the full variable domain: DAMVIQNPRYQVTQFGKPVTLSCSQTLNHNVMYWYQQKSSQAPKLLFHYYDKDFNNEADTPDNFQSRRPNTSFCFLDIRSPGLGDTAMYLCATSSLGNTEAFFGQGTRLTVV.

Comments on this clonotype: This may come from a read error, since a much larger clone is one base off. CDR3 sequence reads: CASSIELPTVLNQPQHF. The CDR3 DNA is TGTGCCAGTAGTATAGAACTTCCGACAGTGTTGAATCAGCCCCAGCATTTT. The J gene is TRBJ1-5, the V gene TRBV19, with D maybe TRBD1 (5 bases). The CDR3 extends over 17 amino acids. CDR1 and CDR2 (germline): LNHDA, SQIVND (reference sequence). Trimming shortened V by 0 bases and J by 4 bases, and 16 bases separated the two germline ends.

This clonotype appeared a few times. The V call is TRBV3-1, the J call TRBJ1-1, with D unresolved. V was cut by 1 base and J by 8 bases, with 23 bases left in between. CDR3 length: 17 residues. Per germline, CDR1 LGHDT and CDR2 YNNKEL (reference sequence). The CDR3 is CASSQGSRRAVIKEAFF. For the CDR3, the DNA is TGTGCCAGCAGCCAAGGGTCTCGAAGGGCAGTGATTAAGGAAGCTTTCTTT. Variable domain in full (rest from reference TRBV3-1 and TRBJ1-1): DTAVSQTPKYLVTQMGNDKSIKCEQNLGHDTMYWYKQDSKKFLKIMFSYNNKELIINETVPNRFSPKSPDKAHLNLHINSLELGDSAVYFCASSQGSRRAVIKEAFFGQGTRLTVV.

Only one count was recorded for this clonotype. The CDR3 DNA is TGTGCCGGCAGTAAACGTAGCGGGAGGGGTCTGTACGAGCAGTACTTC. Translating it yields CAGSKRSGRGLYEQYF. The chain joins TRBV15 to TRBJ2-7; 11 nucleotides agree with TRBD2. Germline lookup yields CDR1 LNHNV and CDR2 YYDKDF (reference sequence). The CDR3 spans 16 residues. V lost 11 bases to trimming and J lost 4 bases; unmatched junction nucleotides: 16.

This clonotype was observed many times. The V gene is TRBV19, the J gene TRBJ1-6; the match to TRBD1 covers 8 bases. This CDR3 spans 15 amino acids. Germline V gene lookup returns CDR1 LNHDA and CDR2 SQIVND (reference sequence). V lost 4 bases, J lost 13 bases, and 12 bases stayed unmatched. The CDR3 loop is CASSTMDRDNAPLHF. CDR3 DNA: TGTGCCAGTAGTACGATGGACAGGGACAATGCCCCCCTCCACTTT.

The genes are TRBV10-1 and TRBJ2-5; D gene uncertain. The CDR3 extends over 13 amino acids. With 6 bases removed from V and 5 bases from J, the gap between germline ends came to 13 bases. Germline V gives CDR1 WNHNN, CDR2 SYGVQD (reference sequence). CDR3 sequence reads: CASSLQNTETQYF. The CDR3 nucleotides read TGCGCCAGCAGCCTTCAAAATACCGAGACCCAGTACTTC.

The chain joins TRBV29-1 to TRBJ1-1; no clear D gene. The CDR3 has 11 amino acids. CDR1 is SQVTM, CDR2 ANQGSEA, per germline. V lost 4 bases, J lost 1 base, and 4 bases lay in between. CDR3: CSVVANTEAFF. The DNA for the CDR3 is TGCAGCGTTGTAGCGAACACTGAAGCTTTCTTT.

This clonotype was seen only a few times. The chain recombines TRBV29-1 with TRBJ2-1, with D perhaps TRBD1 (7 bases). The CDR3 contains 15 residues. V was cut by 0 bases and J by 6 bases, with 15 bases left in between. Per germline, CDR1 SQVTM and CDR2 ANQGSEA. This CDR3 reads CSVEDPGGISNEQFF. For the CDR3, the DNA is TGCAGCGTTGAAGATCCAGGGGGGATCAGCAATGAGCAGTTCTTC.

There are many counts of this clonotype. The V call is TRBV7-8, the J call TRBJ2-5; TRBD1 matches 7 bases. Looked up from germline, CDR1 is SGHVS and CDR2 is FQNEAQ. V lost 1 base and J lost 2; bases outside the gene matches: 7. The CDR3 runs 16 residues. In DNA form, the CDR3 reads TGTGCCAGCAGCTTAGACAGGGGATGGTGGCAAGAGACCCAGTACTTC. Encoded protein: CASSLDRGWWQETQYF. Full variable domain (missing parts from reference TRBV7-8 and TRBJ2-5): GAGVSQSPRYKVAKRGQDVALRCDPISGHVSLFWYQQALGQGPEFLTYFQNEAQLDKSGLPSDRFFAERPEGSVSTLKIQRTQQEDSAVYLCASSLDRGWWQETQYFGPGTRLLVL.

This clonotype was detected only once. The rearrangement uses TRBV15 and TRBJ1-1; D remains ambiguous. This CDR3 contains 15 residues. V lost 0 bases and J lost 4, with 12 bases in between. Germline V lookup: CDR1 LNHNV, CDR2 YYDKDF (reference sequence). CDR3 in DNA: TGTGCCACCAGCAGAGATGGGCGGGTCGGCACTGAAGCTTTCTTT. Translation: CATSRDGRVGTEAFF.

This clonotype was recorded many times. The chain couples TRBV25-1 to TRBJ2-1; 8 bases fit TRBD1. The CDR3 extends over 14 amino acids. J lost 4 bases, V lost 6 bases, and 5 bases had no gene match. Germline-derived CDR1 and CDR2 are MGHDK and SYGVNS. Written as DNA, the CDR3 is TGTGCCAGCAGGAGGACAGGGTTTTACAATGAGCAGTTCTTC. Translation gives CASRRTGFYNEQFF.

There are many counts of this clonotype. CDR3 residues: CAISALAGGLNEQFF. In nucleotides, the CDR3 is TGTGCCATCAGTGCATTAGCGGGAGGGCTCAATGAGCAGTTCTTC. V and J are TRBV10-3 and TRBJ2-1, with TRBD2 matching over 11 bases. The CDR3 has 15 residues. Trimming at V came to 4 bases and at J to 6 bases, leaving 5 bases not matched to a gene. The germline CDR1 and CDR2 sequences are ENHRY and SYGVKD.

This clonotype was recorded many times. The chain has TRBV5-1 and TRBJ2-7, with TRBD2 matching 7 bases. There are 15 residues in the CDR3. The V segment lost 0 bases and the J segment 1 base; nucleotides outside the gene matches: 4. Germline lookup yields CDR1 SGHRS and CDR2 YFSETQ. The DNA of the CDR3 is TGCGCCAGCAGCTTGGTGGTAGCGGGTTCCTACGAGCAGTACTTC. Protein product: CASSLVVAGSYEQYF. The full variable domain, completed using reference TRBV5-1 and TRBJ2-7, is KAGVTQTPRYLIKTRGQQVTLSCSPISGHRSVSWYQQTPGQGLQFLFEYFSETQRNKGNFPGRFSGRQFSNSRSEMNVSTLELGDSALYLCASSLVVAGSYEQYFGPGTRLTVT.

The chain links TRBV18 to TRBJ2-7; 7 nucleotides align to TRBD1. The CDR3 extends over 15 amino acids. V dropped 5 bases and J dropped 3; count of bases not matched to a gene: 10. Per germline, CDR1 KGHSH and CDR2 LQKENI. As DNA, the CDR3 is TGTGCCAGCTCATGGAGACAGGGACCCGTCTACGAGCAGTACTTC. Translated: CASSWRQGPVYEQYF. The variable domain in full, with the rest retrieved from reference TRBV18 and TRBJ2-7, is NAGVMQNPRHLVRRRGQEARLRCSPMKGHSHVYWYRQLPEEGLKFMVYLQKENIIDESGMPKERFSAEFPKEGPSILRIQQVVRGDSAAYFCASSWRQGPVYEQYFGPGTRLTVT.

The chain combines TRBV24-1 with TRBJ2-1, with a weak D call TRBD1 (5 bases). Trimming stripped 2 bases from V and 4 bases from J, with 5 bases between. The V gene's germline CDR1 is KGHDR and CDR2 SFDVKD. CDR3 length: 13 residues. The DNA of the CDR3 is TGTGCCACCAGTGATTCAGGGTACAATGAGCAGTTCTTC. Protein product: CATSDSGYNEQFF.

There are many counts of this clonotype. The CDR3 DNA sequence: TGTGCCAGCAGCCTAGGCTGGAACACTGAAGCTTTCTTT. As protein: CASSLGWNTEAFF. The rearrangement joins TRBV7-6 to TRBJ1-1, with D hard to call. V lost 5 bases, J lost 1 base, and 8 bases lay in between. Germline lookup yields CDR1 SGHVS and CDR2 FNYEAQ. This CDR3 is 13 amino acids long. Combining the CDR3 with reference TRBV7-6 and TRBJ1-1 gives the whole variable domain GAGVSQSPRYKVTKRGQDVALRCDPISGHVSLYWYRQALGQGPEFLTYFNYEAQQDKSGLPNDRFSAERPEGSISTLTIQRTEQRDSAMYRCASSLGWNTEAFFGQGTRLTVV.

The chain uses TRBV2 and TRBJ1-5; D uncertain. The CDR3 has 13 amino acids. V dropped 8 bases and J dropped 3 bases, with 11 bases sitting between them. Germline CDR1 and CDR2: SNHLY and FYNNEI. CDR3 sequence (DNA): TGTGCCAGCTCACCTGGTTACAATCAGCCCCAGCATTTT. It codes for CASSPGYNQPQHF. The full variable domain, in which reference TRBV2 and TRBJ1-5 provide the parts outside the CDR3, is EPEVTQTPSHQVTQMGQEVILRCVPISNHLYFYWYRQILGQKVEFLVSFYNNEISEKSEIFDDQFSVERPDGSNFTLKIRSTKLEDSAMYFCASSPGYNQPQHFGDGTRLSIL.

This clonotype was counted many times. This rearrangement joins TRBV5-1 to TRBJ1-6; D perhaps matches TRBD1 (5 bases). The CDR3 covers 14 residues. Germline loops: CDR1 SGHRS, CDR2 YFSETQ. V dropped 3 bases and J dropped 14 bases, with 18 bases sitting between them. The CDR3 nucleotides are TGCGCCAGCAGCTCCCTACTGACAGCTGATACCCTCCACTTT. Encoded protein: CASSSLLTADTLHF.

This clonotype was picked up many times. The chain is built from TRBV2 and TRBJ2-7; D unclear. This CDR3 is 12 amino acids long. The ends were cut back, 7 bases at V and 2 bases at J, with 9 bases in the middle. Germline V gives CDR1 SNHLY, CDR2 FYNNEI. The CDR3 is CASKRETYEQYF. CDR3 coding DNA: TGTGCCAGCAAAAGAGAGACCTACGAGCAGTACTTC.

The V call is TRBV7-6, the J call TRBJ2-5, with TRBD2 matching over 12 bases. CDR1 is SGHVS, CDR2 FNYEAQ, per germline. The CDR3 is made up of 17 amino acids. J was trimmed by 2 bases and V by 5 bases; bases with no gene match: 9. This chain's CDR3 is CASSRQTGLAGQETQYF. As DNA, the CDR3 is TGTGCCAGCAGCCGACAAACAGGACTAGCGGGGCAAGAGACCCAGTACTTC.

At least ten counts were recorded for this clonotype. The chain recombines TRBV24-1 with TRBJ2-7, with 7 nucleotides matching TRBD1. J lost 6 bases, V lost 7 bases, and 2 bases had no gene match. This CDR3 has 11 amino acids. Looked up from germline, CDR1 is KGHDR and CDR2 is SFDVKD. CDR3 protein: CATSRGSEQYF. The CDR3, as DNA: TGTGCCACCAGCAGGGGGTCCGAGCAGTACTTC.

In its sample, this clonotype was seen many times. The V and J genes are TRBV7-3 and TRBJ2-7; 7 nucleotides align to TRBD2. CDR1 is SGHTA and CDR2 is FQGTGA in the germline V gene. The CDR3 runs to 14 residues. With V trimmed by 5 bases and J by 3 bases, 7 bases remained unmatched. Here the CDR3 reads CASSPQSGDYEQYF. In DNA, the CDR3 is TGTGCCAGCAGCCCCCAAAGCGGGGACTACGAGCAGTACTTC.

This chain connects TRBV12-3 or TRBV12-4 to TRBJ2-7, with 7 bases fitting TRBD2. The V gene end was trimmed by 10 bases and the J gene end by 5 bases; junction bases not matched to a gene: 11. The CDR3 consists of 13 residues. The CDR3 region has the DNA TGTGCCACCGGGGGGAGGGCCTCGAACGAGCAGTACGTC. It is translated as CATGGRASNEQYV.

The chain joins TRBV4-1 to TRBJ1-3, with D hard to call. Germline CDR1 and CDR2: MGHRA and YSYEKL. V shed 5 bases and J shed 1 base, with 15 bases lying between them. The CDR3 totals 16 residues. CDR3 loop: CASSTGRAKSGNTIYF. DNA of the CDR3: TGCGCCAGCAGCACCGGACGGGCGAAGTCTGGAAACACCATATATTTT.

This clonotype was seen repeatedly, ten times or more. The genes are TRBV12-3 or TRBV12-4 and TRBJ1-1; 8 bases agree with TRBD1. With 6 bases clipped from V and 3 bases from J, the junction kept 15 bases outside the gene matches. This CDR3 contains 17 residues. This chain's CDR3 is CASRRRRDRTIYTEAFF. In nucleotides, the CDR3 is TGTGCCAGCAGGCGACGCCGGGACAGGACGATTTACACTGAAGCTTTCTTT.

As concerns this clonotype: One junction end does not reproduce the germline sequence, and a read error may be involved. The CDR3 is CASSEEKESLRGYAF. CDR3 sequence (DNA): TGTGCCAGCAGTGAAGAGAAGGAGAGCTTGCGGGGCTACGCCTTC. This chain connects TRBV2 to TRBJ1-2, with D maybe TRBD1 (5 bases). Germline V gene data show CDR1 as SNHLY and CDR2 as FYNNEI. The CDR3 runs 15 residues.